This is a list of T cell receptor beta chains from one sample in a study of blood T cell repertoires in COVID-19. The data were produced by immunoSEQ multiplex PCR, yet TCRdb's version contains in-frame clones alone and is incomplete. The sample holds hundreds of thousands of clones, about 87% seen once. Material: PBMCs or T cells enriched from blood (not recorded which). These receptor sequences come from a woman between 45 and 65 years old who had recovered from COVID-19. The CDR3 runs from the conserved cysteine through the conserved F or W. A D gene is named only where the DNA matches it firmly. Clone size, where shown, is once, few, many, or a class for clones that have expanded.

TRBV18	TRBJ2-3	16	TRBD2	-	CASSRVLAGGQDTQYF	TGTGCCAGCTCACGGGTACTAGCGGGAGGGCAAGATACGCAGTATTTT
TRBV7-2	TRBJ1-1	15	-	-	CASSLYYNMNTEAFF	TGTGCCAGCAGCTTATATTATAACATGAACACTGAAGCTTTCTTT
TRBV7-7	TRBJ2-7	13	TRBD1	-	CASSPGQVYEQYF	TGTGCTAGCAGCCCCGGACAGGTCTACGAGCAGTACTTC
TRBV30	TRBJ1-5	14	-	few	CAWSVNRQGQPQHF	TGTGCCTGGAGTGTCAACAGGCAAGGACAGCCCCAGCATTTT
TRBV30	TRBJ1-2	10	-	-	CAWSGGGYTF	TGTGCCTGGAGCGGCGGGGGCTACACCTTC
TRBV7-2	TRBJ1-3	13	-	few	CASSTPSGNTIYF	TGTGCCAGCAGCACCCCGAGCGGAAACACCATATATTTT
TRBV28	TRBJ2-1	14	-	once	CASSLGLAYNEQFF	TGTGCCAGCAGTTTAGGGTTAGCATACAATGAGCAGTTCTTC
TRBV11-2	TRBJ2-5	16	-	few	CASSLLLSGAGETQYF	TGTGCCAGCAGCTTATTACTTTCTGGGGCCGGAGAGACCCAGTACTTC
TRBV2	TRBJ2-1	15	TRBD2	-	CASSASLAGGLEQFF	TGTGCCAGCAGCGCCTCGCTAGCGGGAGGGTTGGAGCAGTTCTTC
TRBV7-9	TRBJ2-7	13	TRBD1	-	CASSLGGQGETYF	TGTGCCAGCAGCTTAGGGGGACAGGGGGAGACGTACTTC
TRBV30	TRBJ2-7	12	TRBD1	-	CAWSRQGGEQYF	TGTGCCTGGAGTCGACAGGGGGGAGAGCAGTACTTC
TRBV20-1	TRBJ2-4	15	-	-	CSASILGSNKNIQYF	TGCAGTGCTAGTATCCTAGGATCAAACAAAAACATTCAGTACTTC
TRBV6-6	TRBJ2-7	15	TRBD2	-	CASSYGPSGTYEQYF	TGTGCCAGCAGTTACGGGCCTAGCGGAACTTACGAGCAGTACTTC
TRBV5-4	TRBJ1-1	13	-	-	CASSVQGWTEAFF	TGTGCCAGCAGCGTACAGGGATGGACTGAAGCTTTCTTT
TRBV28	TRBJ1-2	13	-	-	CANLDPGSSGYTF	TGTGCCAACTTGGACCCAGGGTCCTCCGGCTACACCTTC
TRBV7-9	TRBJ1-4	14	-	-	CASSLGASGEKLFF	TGTGCCAGCAGCTTAGGGGCGAGTGGGGAAAAACTGTTTTTT
TRBV18	TRBJ2-7	15	TRBD2	-	CASSPELAATYEQYF	TGTGCCAGCTCACCCGAACTAGCGGCAACCTACGAGCAGTACTTC
TRBV6-2/TRBV6-3	TRBJ1-2	18	TRBD1	once	CASSYARGIGGASGGYTF	TGTGCCAGCAGTTACGCCCGAGGGATAGGGGGCGCTTCTGGAGGCTACACCTTC
TRBV27	TRBJ2-7	15	TRBD1	-	CASSYPDRQSYEQYF	TGTGCCAGCAGTTACCCGGACAGGCAATCCTACGAGCAGTACTTC
TRBV20-1	TRBJ1-2	11	-	-	CSAIRTDGYTF	TGCAGTGCCATTAGGACAGATGGCTACACCTTC
TRBV7-9	TRBJ2-1	14	-	-	CASLRGGRYNEQFF	TGTGCCAGCCTGAGGGGGGGAAGGTACAATGAGCAGTTCTTC
TRBV12-3/TRBV12-4	TRBJ2-4	13	-	-	CASSLDRVDIQYF	TGTGCCAGCAGTTTAGACAGGGTAGACATTCAGTACTTC
TRBV5-1	TRBJ2-1	16	-	-	CASSLAPGYLKNEQFF	TGCGCCAGCAGCTTGGCCCCAGGCTACCTTAAAAATGAGCAGTTCTTC
TRBV13	TRBJ2-1	15	TRBD2	once	CASRRTSGSYNEQFF	TGTGCCAGCAGACGGACTAGCGGGAGTTATAATGAGCAGTTCTTC
TRBV30	TRBJ1-3	14	TRBD1	few	CAWSVGQGGNTIYF	TGTGCCTGGAGTGTGGGACAGGGTGGGAACACCATATATTTT
TRBV5-6	TRBJ2-7	14	-	-	CASSLQGPPYEQYF	TGTGCCAGCAGCCTACAGGGTCCCCCCTACGAGCAGTACTTC
TRBV10-3	TRBJ1-1	15	TRBD1	-	CAISDPGQGNTEAFF	TGTGCCATCAGTGACCCGGGACAGGGGAACACTGAAGCTTTCTTT
TRBV4-1	TRBJ2-2	14	-	-	CASSQVGGTGELFF	TGCGCCAGCAGCCAAGTTGGGGGGACCGGGGAGCTGTTTTTT
TRBV7-9	TRBJ2-7	14	TRBD1	-	CASSMGQGWGEQYF	TGTGCCAGCAGCATGGGACAGGGTTGGGGAGAGCAGTACTTC
TRBV7-9	TRBJ2-1	13	TRBD1	-	CASSLDTGGEQFF	TGTGCCAGCAGCTTAGATACAGGGGGCGAGCAGTTCTTC
TRBV6-2/TRBV6-3	TRBJ1-6	15	-	-	CASSYSNVRNSPLHF	TGTGCCAGCAGTTACTCGAACGTCCGGAATTCACCCCTCCACTTT
TRBV11-3	TRBJ2-1	16	TRBD2	-	CASSFPGLAGDNEQFF	TGTGCCAGCAGCTTCCCGGGACTAGCGGGAGACAATGAGCAGTTCTTC
TRBV19	TRBJ2-1	15	TRBD2	few	CASSQELAVNNEQFF	TGTGCCAGTAGCCAAGAACTAGCGGTCAACAATGAGCAGTTCTTC
TRBV6-1	TRBJ1-2	15	-	-	CASSEARGGRGGYTF	TGTGCCAGCAGTGAAGCTAGGGGGGGACGGGGTGGCTACACCTTC
TRBV20-1	TRBJ2-7	11	-	-	CTRDTTYEQYF	TGCACCCGGGACACCACCTACGAGCAGTACTTC
TRBV5-5	TRBJ1-4	13	-	-	CASSLGVNEKLFF	TGTGCCAGCAGCTTGGGAGTCAATGAAAAACTGTTTTTT
TRBV9	TRBJ2-5	13	-	-	CASSVSGQETQYF	TGTGCCAGCAGCGTGAGCGGGCAAGAGACCCAGTACTTC
TRBV3-1/TRBV3-2	TRBJ2-7	14	-	-	CASSDRQSYYEQYF	TGTGCCAGCAGCGATAGACAGAGTTACTACGAGCAGTACTTC
TRBV19	TRBJ2-5	15	-	-	CASSGRQGLKETQYF	TGTGCCAGTAGCGGAAGGCAGGGGCTTAAAGAGACCCAGTACTTC
TRBV5-1	TRBJ2-3	17	TRBD2	-	CASSLSGAGGYTDTQYF	TGCGCCAGCAGCTTGTCGGGGGCGGGAGGATACACAGATACGCAGTATTTT
TRBV30	TRBJ2-7	13	TRBD1	-	CAWSKQGGAEQYF	TGTGCCTGGAGCAAACAGGGGGGTGCCGAGCAGTACTTC
TRBV28	TRBJ2-7	17	-	-	CASRPGGKTPPPYEQYF	TGTGCCAGCAGACCTGGGGGGAAGACTCCCCCACCCTACGAGCAGTACTTC
TRBV4-1	TRBJ2-3	19	TRBD2	-	CASSQVGGGLAGGPGVRYF	TGCGCCAGCAGCCAAGTAGGAGGGGGACTAGCGGGAGGGCCGGGAGTTCGGTATTTT
TRBV30	TRBJ2-5	18	TRBD2	-	CAWSVGLAGSKKQETQYF	TGTGCCTGGAGTGTAGGTCTAGCGGGATCGAAAAAGCAAGAGACCCAGTACTTC
TRBV6-2/TRBV6-3	TRBJ1-6	15	-	-	CASSNRPTNNSPLHF	TGTGCCAGCAGTAACAGACCGACCAATAATTCACCCCTCCACTTT
TRBV21-1	TRBJ2-7	16	-	-	CASRLLKREGPNEQYF	TGTGCCAGCAGGCTACTCAAGCGGGAGGGCCCGAACGAGCAGTACTTC
TRBV11-2	TRBJ2-2	18	TRBD2	-	CASSLGTSGRARVGELFF	TGTGCCAGCAGCTTGGGGACTAGCGGGAGGGCCCGCGTCGGGGAGCTGTTTTTT
TRBV19	TRBJ1-1	18	-	few	CASRPNPGFSLMNTEAFF	TGTGCCAGTAGACCTAACCCAGGATTCTCACTCATGAACACTGAAGCTTTCTTT
TRBV6-5	TRBJ1-6	15	TRBD1	-	CASTRQGADNSPLHF	TGTGCCAGCACCCGACAGGGGGCAGATAATTCACCCCTCCACTTT
TRBV28	TRBJ1-5	16	-	-	CASNPGTLDSNQPQHF	TGTGCCAGCAACCCAGGAACCCTGGATAGCAATCAGCCCCAGCATTTT
TRBV4-3	TRBJ2-1	14	TRBD1	-	CASSLGTGGWEQFF	TGCGCCAGCAGTCTCGGGACAGGGGGCTGGGAGCAGTTCTTC
TRBV11-1	TRBJ2-1	16	TRBD2	-	CASSLSSGSSYNEQFF	TGTGCCAGCAGCCTTTCTAGCGGGAGCTCCTACAATGAGCAGTTCTTC
TRBV12-3/TRBV12-4	TRBJ1-2	12	-	many	CATHGRDYGYTF	TGTGCCACCCATGGGAGGGACTATGGCTACACCTTC
TRBV24-1	TRBJ1-5	14	-	-	CATSDPYNNQPQHF	TGTGCCACCAGTGACCCATACAACAATCAGCCCCAGCATTTT
TRBV27	TRBJ2-1	12	-	once	CASSYSSGVQFF	TGTGCCAGCAGTTACAGCTCCGGGGTGCAGTTCTTC
TRBV27	TRBJ1-6	15	TRBD1	-	CASSPQQGAYSPLHF	TGTGCCAGCAGTCCGCAACAGGGGGCTTATTCACCCCTCCACTTT